This TCR beta chain was identified during a study of shared clonotypes between healthy human individuals. The study, taken as a whole, reports: Approximately 5% of naive CD4 clonotypes were shared across a few donors. Large sequencing depth failed to make sorted-subset sequencing complete, rarefaction showed. There were few donors, and this limited the genetic and exposure-history diversity represented.

Assay: immunoSEQ multiplex PCR; the TCRdb copy retains only in-frame clones and omits some. The sample yields just over 2,000,000 clones, around 95% seen once. With 4 bases removed from V and 1 base from J, the gap between germline ends came to 14 bases. CDR3 length equals 16 residues. The germline CDR1 and CDR2 sequences are SGHNT and YYREEE (reference sequence). A word on this clone: Antigen specificity is unknown.

Division of CD4+ cells produced a CD45RA+ naive subset and a CD45RA-negative memory subset. Sequencing was carried out using naive CD4+ T cells sorted from blood. Noted subset: CD45RA+ positively selected. The sequence came from a man between 18 and 29 years old in good health. J is TRBJ2-2 and V is TRBV5-4; TRBD1 is a possible D gene (5 bases). The CDR3 coding sequence is TGTGCCAGCAGCCAAAAAGGGGTAGGGAACACCGGGGAGCTGTTTTTT. It specifies CASSQKGVGNTGELFF.